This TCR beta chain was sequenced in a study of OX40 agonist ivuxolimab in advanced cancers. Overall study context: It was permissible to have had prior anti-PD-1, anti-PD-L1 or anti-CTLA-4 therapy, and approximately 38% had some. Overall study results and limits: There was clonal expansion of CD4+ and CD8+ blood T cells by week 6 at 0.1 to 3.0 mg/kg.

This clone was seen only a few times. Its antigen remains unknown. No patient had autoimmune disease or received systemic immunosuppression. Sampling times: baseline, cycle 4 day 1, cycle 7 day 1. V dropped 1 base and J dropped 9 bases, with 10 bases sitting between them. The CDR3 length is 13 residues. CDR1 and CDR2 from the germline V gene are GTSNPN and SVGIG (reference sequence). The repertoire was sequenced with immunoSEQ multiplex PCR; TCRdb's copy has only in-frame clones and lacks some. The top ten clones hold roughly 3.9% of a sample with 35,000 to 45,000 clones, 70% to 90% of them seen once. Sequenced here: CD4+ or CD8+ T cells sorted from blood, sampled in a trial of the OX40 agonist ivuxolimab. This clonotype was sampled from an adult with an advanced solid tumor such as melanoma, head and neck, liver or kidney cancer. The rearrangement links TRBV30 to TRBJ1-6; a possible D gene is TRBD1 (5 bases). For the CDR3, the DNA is TGTGCCTGGAGTGAGACAGCATTTTCACCCCTCCACTTT. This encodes CAWSETAFSPLHF.